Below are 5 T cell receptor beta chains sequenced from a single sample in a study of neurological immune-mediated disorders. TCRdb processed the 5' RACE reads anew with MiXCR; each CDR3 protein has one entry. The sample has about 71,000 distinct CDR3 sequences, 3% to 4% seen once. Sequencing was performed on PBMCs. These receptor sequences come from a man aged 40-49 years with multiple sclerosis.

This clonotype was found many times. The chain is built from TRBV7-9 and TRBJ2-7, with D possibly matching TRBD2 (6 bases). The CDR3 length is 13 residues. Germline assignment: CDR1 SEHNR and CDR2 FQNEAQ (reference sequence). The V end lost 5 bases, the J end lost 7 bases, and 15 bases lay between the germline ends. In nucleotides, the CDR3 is TGTGCCAGCAGCCCCGGCGGGGCCAGAGAGCAGTACTTC. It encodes CASSPGGAREQYF.

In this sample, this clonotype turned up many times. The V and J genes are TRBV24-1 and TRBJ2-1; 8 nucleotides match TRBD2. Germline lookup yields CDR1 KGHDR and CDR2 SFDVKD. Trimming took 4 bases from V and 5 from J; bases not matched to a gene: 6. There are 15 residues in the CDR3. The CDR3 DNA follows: TGTGCCACCAGTGACCCCCGGCGGGGGGACAATGAGCAGTTCTTC. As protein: CATSDPRRGDNEQFF.

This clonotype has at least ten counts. DNA for the CDR3: TGCAGCGTTGAGACCTCCTACGAGCAGTACTTC. Amino acids: CSVETSYEQYF. The chain uses TRBV29-1 and TRBJ2-7; D is uncertain. The CDR3 length is 11 residues. Germline values: CDR1 SQVTM, CDR2 ANQGSEA. Trimming stripped 3 bases from V and 0 bases from J, with 3 bases between.

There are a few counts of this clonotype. Here the CDR3 reads CASSENEGGELFF. The CDR3 bases are TGTGCCAGCAGTGAAAACGAGGGAGGGGAGCTGTTTTTT. The chain is built from TRBV25-1 and TRBJ2-2, with a possible D match to TRBD2 (5 bases). The CDR3 loop spans 13 amino acids. Trimming left V 2 bases short and J 8 bases short, with 9 bases between. Germline V lookup: CDR1 MGHDK, CDR2 SYGVNS.

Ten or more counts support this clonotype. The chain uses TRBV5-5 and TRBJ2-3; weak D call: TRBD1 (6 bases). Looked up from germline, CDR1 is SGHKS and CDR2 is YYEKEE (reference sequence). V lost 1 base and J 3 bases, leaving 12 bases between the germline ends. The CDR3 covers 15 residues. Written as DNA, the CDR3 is TGTGCCAGCAGCTTGCGAACTCAGGGGACAGATACGCAGTATTTT. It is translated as CASSLRTQGTDTQYF.